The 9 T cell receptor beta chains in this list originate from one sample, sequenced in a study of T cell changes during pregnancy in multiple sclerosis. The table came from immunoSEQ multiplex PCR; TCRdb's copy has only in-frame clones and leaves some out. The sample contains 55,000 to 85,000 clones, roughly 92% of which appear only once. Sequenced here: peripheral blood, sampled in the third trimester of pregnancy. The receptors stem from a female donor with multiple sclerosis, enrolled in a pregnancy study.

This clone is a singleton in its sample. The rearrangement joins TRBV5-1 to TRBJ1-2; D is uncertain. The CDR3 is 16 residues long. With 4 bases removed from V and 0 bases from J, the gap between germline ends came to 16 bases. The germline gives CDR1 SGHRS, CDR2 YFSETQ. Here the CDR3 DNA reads TGCGCCAGCAGCCCCACGGGTGCAGCGTCTAACTATGGCTACACCTTC. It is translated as CASSPTGAASNYGYTF.

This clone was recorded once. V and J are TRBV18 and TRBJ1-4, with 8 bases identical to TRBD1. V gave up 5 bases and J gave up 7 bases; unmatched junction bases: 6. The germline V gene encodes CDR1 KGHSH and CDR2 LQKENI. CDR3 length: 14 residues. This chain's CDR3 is CASSSTGAGEKLFF. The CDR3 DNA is TGTGCCAGCTCATCGACAGGGGCCGGTGAAAAACTGTTTTTT.

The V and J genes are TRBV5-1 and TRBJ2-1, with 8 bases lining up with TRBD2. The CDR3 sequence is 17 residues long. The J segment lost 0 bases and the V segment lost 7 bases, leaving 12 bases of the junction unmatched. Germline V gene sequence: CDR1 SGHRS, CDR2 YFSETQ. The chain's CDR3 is CASRLIAGIDSYNEQFF. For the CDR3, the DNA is TGCGCCAGCCGCCTAATAGCGGGAATCGACTCCTACAATGAGCAGTTCTTC.

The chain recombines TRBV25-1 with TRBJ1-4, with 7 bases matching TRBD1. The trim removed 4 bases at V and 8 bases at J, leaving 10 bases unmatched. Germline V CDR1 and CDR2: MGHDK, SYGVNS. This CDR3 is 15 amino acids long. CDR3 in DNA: TGTGCCAGCAGTGGTTGGAGGGGGCTGGAGGAAAAACTGTTTTTT. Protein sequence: CASSGWRGLEEKLFF.

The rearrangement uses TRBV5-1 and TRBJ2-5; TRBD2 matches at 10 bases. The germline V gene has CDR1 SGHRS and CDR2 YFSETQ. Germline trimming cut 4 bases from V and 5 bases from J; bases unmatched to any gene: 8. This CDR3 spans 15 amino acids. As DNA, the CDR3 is TGCGCCAGCAGCCTTAGAGCGGGAGGGGGGGAGACCCAGTACTTC. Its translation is CASSLRAGGGETQYF.

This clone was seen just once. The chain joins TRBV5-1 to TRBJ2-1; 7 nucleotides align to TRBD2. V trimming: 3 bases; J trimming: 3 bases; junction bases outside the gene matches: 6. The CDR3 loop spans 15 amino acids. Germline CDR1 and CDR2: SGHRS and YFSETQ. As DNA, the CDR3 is TGCGCCAGCAGCTCGGTTGGCGGGAGCTACAATGAGCAGTTCTTC. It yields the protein CASSSVGGSYNEQFF.

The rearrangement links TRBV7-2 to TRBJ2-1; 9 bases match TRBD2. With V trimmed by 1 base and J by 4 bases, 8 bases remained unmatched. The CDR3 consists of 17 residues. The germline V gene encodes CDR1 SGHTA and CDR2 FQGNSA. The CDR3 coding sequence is TGTGCCAGCAGCTTAGAGTTGCGCGGGAGGGTGTACAATGAGCAGTTCTTC. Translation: CASSLELRGRVYNEQFF. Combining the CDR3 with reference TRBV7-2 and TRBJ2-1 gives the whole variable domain GAGVSQSPSNKVTEKGKDVELRCDPISGHTALYWYRQSLGQGLEFLIYFQGNSAPDKSGLPSDRFSAERTGGSVSTLTIQRTQQEDSAVYLCASSLELRGRVYNEQFFGPGTRLTVL.

The CDR3 reads CASDFGQAQYEQYF. CDR3 bases: TGTGCCAGTGATTTTGGACAGGCCCAGTACGAGCAGTACTTC. The chain joins TRBV2 to TRBJ2-7; 7 bases map to TRBD1. J gave up 4 bases and V 9 bases, and 12 bases lay outside the gene matches. The CDR3 runs to 14 residues. In germline, CDR1 is SNHLY, CDR2 FYNNEI.

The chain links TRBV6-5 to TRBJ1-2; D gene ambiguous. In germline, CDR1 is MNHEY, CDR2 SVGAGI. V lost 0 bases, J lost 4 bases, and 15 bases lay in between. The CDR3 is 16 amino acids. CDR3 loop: CASSYSILGLLYGYTF. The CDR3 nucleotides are TGTGCCAGCAGTTACTCGATTCTGGGCCTACTCTATGGCTACACCTTC.